This TCR beta chain stems from a study of beta chain features in type 1 diabetes (dated by TCRdb to the late 2010s). For the wider study: Patients and healthy donors did not differ in mean age, gender distribution, total cell number or subset yield. The study compared TCRB repertoires of sorted circulating CD4+ T cell subsets between recently diagnosed type 1 diabetes patients and matched healthy donors. Naive and central memory subsets were obtained from all 30 or so donors, but regulatory and stem cell-like memory subsets were isolated from only 8 patients and roughly 8 healthy donors. A total of roughly 98,000,000 sorted cells were examined across all samples, and a strong correlation was observed between cell number per subset and RNA yield.

A single peripheral blood draw of about 116 mL on average was collected from each donor into heparinised tubes. Using a panel that included CD45RO, CCR7, CD25, CD127, CD95 and CD27, naive, central memory, regulatory and stem cell-like memory CD4+ T cells were sorted on a BD FACSAria II. Every sorted population had a purity above 95%. Right away, PBMCs were isolated by Lymphoprep density gradient centrifugation and were stained directly, with no culture step. To minimize batch effects, samples were stained and sorted in pairs, one healthy donor with one patient per experiment. From the germline V gene (reference sequence), CDR1 is GTSNPN and CDR2 is SVGIG. V is pared back by 0 bases and J by 6 bases, with 21 bases lying between the germline termini. The CDR3 sequence holds 17 residues, the cysteine and phenylalanine included. CDR3 DNA only is kept here, 51 bases in frame from base 1. There are a few counts of this clone. Its specific antigen is unknown. No much larger clone is present one base from it, and per-base qualities are unavailable.

The entire amount of isolated RNA was reverse transcribed using the High Capacity cDNA Reverse Transcription Kit, so the sequenced TCRB transcripts were expressed ones. Deep immunoSEQ sequencing was performed on naive, central memory and regulatory T cell samples, with an average of around 3.5 million total reads per sample. After sorted cells were lysed in RLT buffer, RNA was extracted with DNase-treated RNeasy Micro or Mini kits, with the choice depending on cell number. Each cell subset was processed separately to prevent cross-contamination, with patient and healthy donor samples processed together. Using the immunoSEQ multiplex PCR, TCRB sequences were amplified from cDNA into 87-bp fragments spanning the CDR3 region. Sequencing of the amplicons was performed on the Illumina HiSeq platform. In the source study's methods: Synthetic template baselines were used to correct PCR bias computationally, reads within Hamming distance 2 were collapsed together, and singletons that could not be merged were discarded. By aligning reads against IMGT, V, D and J genes, CDR3 length, and insertions or deletions at six rearrangement sites were assigned. Clonotype counts were normalized to sorted cell number within each subset before computing true diversity and Gini coefficients with the tcR R package. Repertoire sharing was quantified using the overlap coefficient calculated on TCRB nucleotide sequences. Out-of-frame TCRB sequences from naive cells were analyzed to stand in for the pre-selection repertoire. Sourced from immuneACCESS, this table was stored by TCRdb with only in-frame sequences that have V and J called. A share of the clones is absent; for the studies checked, an unresolved V gene accounts for under half, and the remainder has no known explanation. V, J and clone size are taken as reported in that table, and D and trimming were inferred from the DNA itself. This sample comprises a few hundred thousand clones, 15% of them detected only once. Of the sample, about 0.014% falls within the top ten clones.

The paper as a whole reports these results and caveats: Fewer insertions and more nucleotide deletions at VDJ recombination sites were observed in patients with type 1 diabetes, implying thymic rearrangement abnormalities. PCR may preferentially amplify shorter templates, but because patient and control samples were amplified and corrected together, any resulting skew would affect both groups equally. Type 1 diabetes patients showed a moderate but significant shortening of TCRB CDR3 length in all four CD4+ subsets. Because the HLA sub-analyses included only small numbers of individuals, any influence of HLA type on TCRB rearrangement was left unresolved. Naive, central memory and regulatory TCRB repertoires appeared more similar among patients than among healthy donors. Because cDNA was sequenced instead of genomic DNA, highly expressing activated cells could be over-represented, though the groups showed no difference in activation or CD3 levels.

The origin of this receptor is a man aged 18 to 30 with type 1 diabetes. The chain links TRBV30 with TRBJ2-1, with TRBD2 perhaps the D gene, on 6 matching bases. Sample: naive CD4+ T cells from blood. The label giving this sample's cell subset or site can be read as: true naive CD4+ T cells. The nucleotide sequence is TGTGCCTGGAGTGTTAGCTACTCGGGACTCCAGGTCAATGAGCAGTTCTTC. Its product reads: CAWSVSYSGLQVNEQFF.